The T cell receptor (beta chain) under discussion was sequenced for a study of blood T cells in healthy people across ages. Study-wide results and caveats: A roughly linear fall in TCR beta diversity per million T cells was seen with increasing age.

This CDR3 contains 11 residues. The germline CDR1 and CDR2 sequences are SQVTM and ANQGSEA. V lost 3 bases to trimming and J lost 4 bases, with 4 bases between them. This clonotype came up a few times. The antigen remains undetermined. A second 7 to 11 cycle PCR used barcoded and J-beta primers. Carrying 12 random nucleotides, a template-switch adaptor labeled each individual cDNA molecule. TCRdb ran MiXCR on the 5' RACE reads and lists one entry per CDR3 protein. The sample has 750,000 to 1,000,000 distinct CDR3 sequences, almost 30% seen once. The data were also submitted as part of a second study, on T cells of mothers and their children.

The chain employs TRBV29-1 and TRBJ1-3; D unclear. The receptor was derived from a woman aged 40 to 49 in good health. The sample comprised blood. This chain's CDR3 is CSVEKGNTIYF. The DNA of the CDR3 is TGCAGCGTTGAGAAGGGAAACACCATATATTTT.